The 6 T cell receptor beta chains below were found in one sample sequenced in a study of T-cell reconstitution after alpha-beta-depleted transplantation in children. Study-wide findings and caveats: Newly made T cells mostly supplied T-cell counts and diversity one year after transplant.

No antigens are known for them. Unique molecular identifiers were incorporated into the prepared TCRbeta library. TCRdb reanalysed the PCR reads using MiXCR and keeps one entry per CDR3 protein. The table includes around 300,000 distinct CDR3 sequences, around 7.1% detected once. This material consisted of peripheral blood, taken 360 days after TCRalphabeta/CD19-depleted stem cell transplant. The receptors were gathered from a female patient between 2 and 10 years old who had a stem cell transplant for Fanconi anemia, so the T cells may come from the graft donor.

In this sample, this clonotype turned up many times. This chain joins TRBV5-6 and TRBJ2-3; no clear D gene. V was cut by 2 bases and J by 5 bases, with 6 bases left in between. Germline CDR1 SGHDT, CDR2 YYEEEE. The CDR3 totals 12 residues. The CDR3 sequence is CASSLARDTQYF. In DNA, the CDR3 is TGTGCCAGCAGCTTAGCTAGAGATACGCAGTATTTT.

Points on this clonotype: A read error may account for a junction end that differs from germline. V usage is TRBV10-3 and J usage is TRBJ1-1; D is unresolved. The length of the CDR3 is 12 residues. CDR1 is ENHRY, CDR2 SYGVKD, per germline. As DNA, the CDR3 is TGTGCCATCAGTGAAATGAATACTGAAGCTTTCTTT. Translating it yields CAISEMNTEAFF.

Ten or more counts support this clonotype. The genes are TRBV3-1 and TRBJ2-5; 8 nucleotides agree with TRBD2. V gave up 0 bases and J gave up 2 bases; unmatched junction bases: 14. This CDR3 has 19 amino acids. Germline assignment: CDR1 LGHDT and CDR2 YNNKEL (reference sequence). The CDR3 bases are TGTGCCAGCAGCCAAGATAAGGCCGTAGTAGCGGGGCCACAAGAGACCCAGTACTTC. Its protein product is CASSQDKAVVAGPQETQYF.

This clonotype has ten or more counts. The genes are TRBV7-9 and TRBJ2-4; no clear D gene. Trimming stripped 4 bases from V and 0 bases from J, with 10 bases between. The CDR3 covers 15 residues. Germline loops: CDR1 SEHNR, CDR2 FQNEAQ (reference sequence). CDR3 sequence (DNA): TGTGCCAGCAGCTCCAGACATCTAGCCAAAAACATTCAGTACTTC. It is translated as CASSSRHLAKNIQYF.

This clonotype was observed many times. This chain connects TRBV12-3 or TRBV12-4 to TRBJ2-7, with 9 bases fitting TRBD1. V lost 5 bases to trimming and J lost 4 bases; unmatched junction nucleotides: 9. This CDR3 region has 15 residues. The CDR3 sequence: CASSPDGTGRYEQYF. CDR3 DNA sequence: TGTGCCAGCAGTCCGGATGGGACAGGGCGGTACGAGCAGTACTTC.

Worth noting for this clonotype: A read error may explain this, as a much larger clone is one base away. This rearrangement joins TRBV12-3 or TRBV12-4 to TRBJ2-7; no reliable D call. The CDR3 has 15 residues. CDR3 DNA: TGTGCCAGCAGCTTCCTTGGGCAGAGCTCCTACAAGCAGTACTTC. Protein sequence: CASSFLGQSSYKQYF.